The 25 T cell receptor beta chains given below trace back to one sample, sequenced in a study of T cells expressing NK-cell markers (dated by TCRdb to about 2020). Receptor libraries were prepared by 5' RACE. The data were produced on an Illumina HiSeq 2000. TCRdb reprocessed the reads and lists each CDR3 protein sequence as a single entry, with no DNA. This sample's table lists hundreds of thousands of distinct CDR3 sequences. Roughly 8% of the sample lies in the top ten. The sample comprised blood T cells: a sorted CD56 or NKG2C T cell subset, CD4+ or CD8+ T cells, or bulk PBMC T cells (not recorded which). These receptors were taken from a woman aged 18 to 75 in good health.

V is TRBV28 and J is TRBJ2-3; TCRdb's D call, TRBD1, is unchecked because there is no DNA. This CDR3 contains 17 residues. Germline V lookup: CDR1 MDHEN, CDR2 SYDVKM. The CDR3 spells CASSFGGTGFSTDTQYF.

CDR3: CASSLSPGQGQETQYF. The chain couples TRBV19 to TRBJ2-5; no DNA is available, so the TRBD1 call from TCRdb remains unchecked. Germline CDR1 reads LNHDA; CDR2 reads SQIVND (reference sequence). CDR3 length: 16 amino acids.

The chain employs TRBV4-2 and TRBJ2-3; TCRdb lists TRBD2, though no DNA is available to test this call. The CDR3 has 17 amino acids. CDR1 and CDR2 from the germline V gene are LGHNA and YNFKEQ. CDR3 region: CASSQGLSGRKTDTQYF.

The V and J genes are TRBV6-1 and TRBJ2-3; TCRdb picks TRBD1, but there is no DNA to check that call. The CDR3 is 14 residues long. Germline CDR1 MNHNS, CDR2 SASEGT. CDR3 amino acids: CASRTGPLTDTQYF.

The gene calls are TRBV7-3 and TRBJ1-5. In germline, CDR1 is SGHTA, CDR2 FQGTGA. The CDR3 consists of 16 residues. The CDR3 reads CASSLISGQYNQPQHF. Looking up the rest from reference TRBV7-3 and TRBJ1-5 gives the full variable domain: GAGVSQTPSNKVTEKGKYVELRCDPISGHTALYWYRQSLGQGPEFLIYFQGTGAADDSGLPNDRFFAVRPEGSVSTLKIQRTERGDSAVYLCASSLISGQYNQPQHFGDGTRLSIL.

CDR3 protein: CASSEEQQGAGNTEAFF. The chain is built from TRBV18 and TRBJ1-1; absent DNA, TCRdb's TRBD1 call cannot be checked. Germline V gene sequence: CDR1 KGHSH, CDR2 LQKENI. The CDR3 length is 17 residues.

This chain connects TRBV20-1 to TRBJ1-4; TCRdb proposes TRBD1, but this gene call is untestable without DNA. Germline CDR1 and CDR2: DFQATT and SNEGSKA (reference sequence). The CDR3 runs 16 residues. The CDR3 reads CSASQNRGPGMWELFF.

The V call is TRBV7-2, the J call TRBJ2-1; TCRdb's D gene call, TRBD2, goes unchecked for lack of DNA. Germline V gene sequence: CDR1 SGHTA, CDR2 FQGNSA. This CDR3 contains 16 residues. The CDR3 loop reads CASSLERREGYNEQFF.

This chain connects TRBV19 to TRBJ2-3; the TRBD1 assignment by TCRdb is unverifiable without DNA. Germline V lookup: CDR1 LNHDA, CDR2 SQIVND (reference sequence). The CDR3 runs 15 residues. CDR3 sequence: CASSIATGGADTQYF. Supplemented by reference TRBV19 and TRBJ2-3, the full variable domain reads DGGITQSPKYLFRKEGQNVTLSCEQNLNHDAMYWYRQDPGQGLRLIYYSQIVNDFQKGDIAEGYSVSREKKESFPLTVTSAQKNPTAFYLCASSIATGGADTQYFGPGTRLTVL.

The chain joins TRBV20-1 to TRBJ2-5; TCRdb selects TRBD2, and the lack of DNA leaves this call unchecked. The CDR3 has 18 residues. From germline, CDR1 is DFQATT and CDR2 SNEGSKA (reference sequence). The CDR3 here is CSAELTFSGGDQWETQYF.

This rearrangement joins TRBV4-1 to TRBJ2-1; TCRdb indicates TRBD1, and absent DNA this call remains unverified. CDR1 MGHRA and CDR2 YSYEKL come from the germline V gene. The CDR3 spans 16 residues. The CDR3 reads CASSPFQGGNYNEQFF.

The V gene is TRBV5-1, the J gene TRBJ2-1. CDR1 is SGHRS, CDR2 YFSETQ, per germline. This CDR3 contains 16 residues. The CDR3 here is CASSSQTVSSYNEQFF.

This rearrangement joins TRBV4-1 to TRBJ2-1; TCRdb's D gene call, TRBD1, goes unchecked for lack of DNA. The CDR3 has 15 residues. Per the germline V gene, CDR1 is MGHRA and CDR2 is YSYEKL. CDR3 loop: CASSHGTVSYNEQFF.

The V and J genes are TRBV15 and TRBJ1-1; the TCRdb D gene call, TRBD1, has no DNA to confirm it. The germline CDR1 and CDR2 sequences are LNHNV and YYDKDF (reference sequence). The CDR3 loop spans 16 amino acids. This CDR3 reads CATSRGQGTLNTEAFF.

The V and J genes are TRBV20-1 and TRBJ1-6; TCRdb picks TRBD1, but there is no DNA to check that call. This CDR3 has 15 residues. Germline CDR1 is DFQATT and CDR2 is SNEGSKA (reference sequence). The CDR3 sequence is CSAHTWTGDNSPLHF.

The rearrangement links TRBV6-2 or TRBV6-3 to TRBJ2-7; the TRBD1 assignment by TCRdb is unverifiable without DNA. CDR3 length equals 14 residues. Germline CDR1 reads MNHEY; CDR2 reads SVGEGT. The CDR3 sequence is CASSYLPDTYEQYF.

The chain joins TRBV14 to TRBJ2-5; without DNA, the TCRdb call of TRBD2 cannot be checked. Germline lookup yields CDR1 SGHDN and CDR2 FVKESK. CDR3 size: 17 residues. CDR3 residues: CASSQDSALAGAETQYF.

The gene calls are TRBV29-1 and TRBJ1-1. This CDR3 region has 12 residues. The germline gives CDR1 SQVTM, CDR2 ANQGSEA. The CDR3 reads CSVTAGTTEAFF.

The chain has TRBV19 and TRBJ2-1; the TCRdb call, TRBD2, lacks DNA for checking. Per germline, CDR1 LNHDA and CDR2 SQIVND (reference sequence). This CDR3 region has 18 residues. CDR3 loop: CASSKQPPGLALGNEQFF.

The chain links TRBV13 to TRBJ2-3; TCRdb calls TRBD2, which cannot be checked without DNA. CDR1 PRHDT and CDR2 FYEKMQ come from the germline V gene (reference sequence). The CDR3 length is 16 residues. CDR3 amino acids: CASSSPSGSPTDTQYF.

The V call is TRBV5-5, the J call TRBJ2-2. This CDR3 spans 15 amino acids. CDR1 SGHKS and CDR2 YYEKEE come from the germline V gene (reference sequence). CDR3: CASSSRTTNTGELFF.

The gene calls are TRBV20-1 and TRBJ1-6; no DNA is available, so the TRBD1 call from TCRdb remains unchecked. CDR1 is DFQATT and CDR2 is SNEGSKA in the germline V gene (reference sequence). This CDR3 contains 15 residues. The CDR3: CSAKAGESYNSPLHF.

The gene calls are TRBV20-1 and TRBJ2-5; the TRBD2 assignment by TCRdb is unverifiable without DNA. This CDR3 region has 13 residues. Germline CDR1 DFQATT, CDR2 SNEGSKA (reference sequence). The CDR3 is CSARSGFVETQYF.

The chain links TRBV24-1 to TRBJ1-1; absent DNA, TCRdb's TRBD1 call cannot be checked. CDR3 length: 14 amino acids. The germline CDR1 and CDR2 sequences are KGHDR and SFDVKD. The CDR3 loop reads CATSDPLTGDEAFF.

The CDR3 reads CASSSGQGAGELFF. The rearrangement joins TRBV7-9 to TRBJ2-2; TCRdb proposes TRBD1, but this gene call is untestable without DNA. The germline CDR1 and CDR2 sequences are SEHNR and FQNEAQ (reference sequence). This CDR3 spans 14 amino acids.